The 5 T cell receptor beta chains in this list originate from one sample, sequenced in a study of tumor-infiltrating lymphocytes in oesophageal squamous cell carcinoma. MiXCR was run by TCRdb on the PCR reads, yielding one entry per CDR3 protein. The table lists under 20,000 distinct CDR3 sequences, approximately 40% of them singletons. The source material was blood. The receptor source for this set is a male donor with esophageal squamous cell carcinoma.

This clonotype has ten or more counts. V gene TRBV2 combines with J gene TRBJ2-7, with TRBD1 matching 8 bases. The CDR3 runs to 11 residues. Germline V gene data show CDR1 as SNHLY and CDR2 as FYNNEI. V shed 8 bases, J shed 4 bases, and the junction held 1 base outside the gene matches. DNA for the CDR3: TGTGCCAGCGACAGGGGTTACGAGCAGTACTTC. It translates to CASDRGYEQYF.

The V call is TRBV6-8, the J call TRBJ2-1; D unresolved. Germline assignment: CDR1 MNHGY and CDR2 SAAAGT. This CDR3 spans 15 amino acids. V was clipped by 2 bases and J by 0 bases, with 8 bases between them. The DNA for the CDR3 is TGTGCCAGCAGTTACGGAGTTAGCTCCTACAATGAGCAGTTCTTC. Its protein is CASSYGVSSYNEQFF.

The chain has TRBV9 and TRBJ2-5, with 8 bases lining up with TRBD1. The DNA end is a closer match to TRBJ2-1, so the J assignment may be wrong. CDR3 length: 15 amino acids. Germline lookup yields CDR1 SGDLS and CDR2 YYNGEE. Here the CDR3 DNA reads TGTGCCAGCAGCGTAGAGGGGGACAGGTTTGTTGAGCAGTTCTTC. Amino acid sequence: CASSVEGDRFVEQFF.

Of note for this clonotype: A read error may produce the germline difference seen at one junction end. This sequence joins TRBV11-2 and TRBJ2-7; D might be TRBD1 or TRBD2, each matching 6 bases. The J call could be wrong; TRBJ2-5 is a better fit for the DNA end. Per germline, CDR1 SGHAT and CDR2 FQNNGV. This CDR3 contains 14 residues. The CDR3 DNA follows: TGCGCCAGCAGCTCGCGGGGACAACAAGAGACCCAGTACTTC. This gives the protein CASSSRGQQETQYF.

Many counts were recorded for this clonotype. The CDR3 bases are TGTGCCAGCAGAGGGAGCGGGGGCGAGCAGTACTTC. Translated, it gives CASRGSGGEQYF. The V call is TRBV6-1, the J call TRBJ2-7, with TRBD2 matching over 8 bases. Germline V gives CDR1 MNHNS, CDR2 SASEGT. Trimming took 6 bases from V and 6 from J; bases not matched to a gene: 4. CDR3 length: 12 amino acids.